These 7 T cell receptor beta chains share one sample of origin, sequenced in a study of CD8+ T cells in alopecia areata. Isolated RNA was reverse transcribed into cDNA used as the sequencing template. Data came from immunoSEQ multiplex PCR; TCRdb stores just in-frame clones and leaves some out. The sample has tens of thousands of clones, about 43% seen once. Treatment given: oral pan-JAK inhibitor, 5-10 mg twice daily. The sample consisted of CD8+ T cells sorted from blood, taken at approximately week 36, from a patient treated with tofacitinib. Receptor source: a human donor with alopecia areata.

The rearrangement joins TRBV2 to TRBJ2-5; 11 positions agree with TRBD2. The V and J ends lost 6 bases and 5 bases, in that order; junction bases with no gene match: 8. The CDR3 runs 15 residues. Germline V gives CDR1 SNHLY, CDR2 FYNNEI. As DNA, the CDR3 is TGTGCCAGCAGCAGGACTAGCGGGCGTTTGGAGACCCAGTACTTC. Its translation is CASSRTSGRLETQYF.

V gene TRBV6-5 combines with J gene TRBJ2-2; D is unresolved. The CDR3 has 13 amino acids. Germline loops: CDR1 MNHEY, CDR2 SVGAGI. Trimming shortened V by 4 bases and J by 5 bases, and 8 bases separated the two germline ends. The CDR3 DNA follows: TGTGCCAGCAGTTGGAAGCGTACCGGGGAGCTGTTTTTT. This codes for CASSWKRTGELFF.

This clone was counted a few times. The chain couples TRBV29-1 to TRBJ1-2; 8 bases are a match to TRBD1. V trimming: 6 bases; J trimming: 8 bases; junction bases outside the gene matches: 8. Germline CDR1 reads SQVTM; CDR2 reads ANQGSEA. This CDR3 is 12 amino acids long. The CDR3 coding sequence is TGCAGCGTCCCAGGGGGCGCACGGGGCTACACCTTC. It encodes CSVPGGARGYTF.

This clone was detected only once. The rearrangement links TRBV7-9 to TRBJ2-7, with 8 nucleotides matching TRBD1. Per germline, CDR1 SEHNR and CDR2 FQNEAQ (reference sequence). The CDR3 spans 15 residues. The trim removed 0 bases at V and 2 bases at J, leaving 3 bases unmatched. CDR3 DNA: TGTGCCAGCAGCTTAGCATCCAGGGGGCCCTACGAGCAGTACTTC. This translates into CASSLASRGPYEQYF.

The chain couples TRBV19 to TRBJ2-5; 7 bases agree with TRBD1. J was trimmed by 0 bases and V by 8 bases; bases with no gene match: 6. Germline CDR1 LNHDA, CDR2 SQIVND (reference sequence). CDR3 length: 14 amino acids. The CDR3, as DNA: TGTGCCAGTTCTTCCAGGGGGTACCAAGAGACCCAGTACTTC. Protein sequence: CASSSRGYQETQYF.

For the CDR3, the DNA is TGTGCCAGCAGCCCGGGACAGGGCGCCCAGGATGGCTACACCTTC. It translates to CASSPGQGAQDGYTF. The chain combines TRBV9 with TRBJ1-2; TRBD1 matches at 9 bases. V shed 4 bases and J 6 bases; nucleotides not matched to a gene: 10. This CDR3 has 15 amino acids. CDR1 is SGDLS and CDR2 is YYNGEE in the germline V gene.

This clone was counted a few times. V is TRBV13 and J is TRBJ2-1; 11 positions agree with TRBD1. With V trimmed by 5 bases and J by 9 bases, 6 bases remained unmatched. Germline assignment: CDR1 PRHDT and CDR2 FYEKMQ (reference sequence). The CDR3 runs to 14 residues. CDR3 amino acids: CASSDRTGGFEQFF. The CDR3, as DNA: TGTGCCAGCAGCGACCGGACAGGGGGCTTTGAGCAGTTCTTC.